This T cell receptor (beta chain) was sequenced for a study of blood T cell repertoires in COVID-19. Study details: Sources were T cells, B-cell-depleted T cells, or PBMCs; the material itself was cDNA or gDNA.

V was shortened by 7 bases and J by 8 bases, with 12 bases between the two germline ends. This CDR3 has 13 amino acids. Germline loops: CDR1 MDHEN, CDR2 SYDVKM. The protocol was immunoSEQ multiplex PCR, while the TCRdb copy is restricted to in-frame clones and leaves out a portion. The sample includes 180,000 or so clones, about 88% seen only once; the top ten take 7% to 7.5%. The TCR originated in a woman older than 75 in a cohort sampled during active or convalescent COVID-19. Input material: peripheral blood. The chain employs TRBV28 and TRBJ1-6; D might be TRBD1 (5 bases). CDR3 DNA sequence: TGTGCCAGCATCTCCCAGGGTTATTCACCCCTCCACTTT. This sequence encodes CASISQGYSPLHF.